A selection of T cell receptor beta chains follows, all from one sample in a study of Ad26.COV2.S vaccination and SARS-CoV-2 variants. Only in-frame clones appear in the TCRdb table, and some are missing; sequencing was by immunoSEQ multiplex PCR. This sample yields about 250,000 clones, of which over 75% are seen a single time; around 3% belongs to the top ten. This sample comprised peripheral blood, obtained in a trial of Ad26.COV2.S vaccine versus placebo. The source is a person aged 18 to 65 who received the Ad26.COV2.S COVID-19 vaccine or a placebo. Each CDR3 is given with its conserved first and last residue. Fields, in order: J gene, clone size, D gene, V gene, CDR3 DNA, CDR3 protein. The D gene is left open where the match is weak. A row's size may be missing; if present it is once, few, many or a size class.

TRBJ1-6	-	-	TRBV9	TGTGCCAGCAGCACCACAGGGATGGTCGATTCACCCCTCCACTTT	CASSTTGMVDSPLHF
TRBJ2-5	-	TRBD2	TRBV3-1/TRBV3-2	TGTGCCAGCAGCCAAGTCCAGCGGGGGCTAGAGACCCAGTACTTC	CASSQVQRGLETQYF
TRBJ2-1	-	-	TRBV28	TGTGCCAGCAGCATCTTCACGGGGCCCCCGTTCTTC	CASSIFTGPPFF
TRBJ1-2	few	TRBD1	TRBV27	TGTGCCAGCAGTCTTACCCTGACAGGGGGCCACCACTATGGCTACACCTTC	CASSLTLTGGHHYGYTF
TRBJ1-1	few	-	TRBV9	TGTGCCAGCAGCCCTCAGGGGACGAACACTGAAGCTTTCTTT	CASSPQGTNTEAFF
TRBJ2-2	-	-	TRBV5-1	TGCGCCAGCAGCTTGAGGTCGCAAGGGAACACCGGGGAGCTGTTTTTT	CASSLRSQGNTGELFF
TRBJ1-4	-	-	TRBV6-5	TGTGCCAGCAGGGGGCATGCGGGGGGCGATGAAAAACTGTTTTTT	CASRGHAGGDEKLFF
TRBJ2-7	-	-	TRBV13	TGTGCCAGCAGCTTATCTGAGGGAGAGAACTCCTACGAGCAGTACTTC	CASSLSEGENSYEQYF
TRBJ1-3	-	-	TRBV5-1	TGCGCCAGCAGCTTGGAGGGCAGGACATCCTCTGGAAACACCATATATTTT	CASSLEGRTSSGNTIYF
TRBJ1-6	-	-	TRBV21-1	TGTGCCAGTATCGTTGAGGCAGGGTTAACGAATTCACCCCTCCACTTT	CASIVEAGLTNSPLHF
TRBJ1-1	-	-	TRBV30	TGTGCCTGGAGTGGTGGCAGTTATGGGGATACTGAAGCTTTCTTT	CAWSGGSYGDTEAFF
TRBJ2-2	-	-	TRBV12-1	TGTGCCAGCCCCAATTCTCCGGGACTAGGGGTGGTCGAGACCGGGGAGCTGTTTTTT	CASPNSPGLGVVETGELFF
TRBJ1-6	-	-	TRBV7-9	TGTGCCAGCAGCTTTAGGGACCCTAATTCACCCCTCCACTTT	CASSFRDPNSPLHF
TRBJ2-7	-	TRBD2	TRBV10-3	TGTGCCACCGAAGTGGGACTAGCGGCCTACGAGCAGTACTTC	CATEVGLAAYEQYF
TRBJ2-7	-	TRBD2	TRBV19	TGTGCCAGTAGCACCGGGACTAGCGGCTTCTACGAGCAGTACTTC	CASSTGTSGFYEQYF
TRBJ1-1	-	-	TRBV9	TGTGCCAGCAGCGTAGGGACGCATAGGGGGAACACTGAAGCTTTCTTT	CASSVGTHRGNTEAFF